The 30 T cell receptor beta chains listed next were all sequenced from one sample in a study of blood T cells in healthy people across ages. It was with a sample-barcoded 5' primer and a J-beta primer mix that a second PCR of about 6 to 12 cycles was run. TCRdb fed the 5' RACE reads into MiXCR, producing one record per CDR3 protein. The sample consists of about 1.1 million distinct CDR3 sequences, around two fifths of them appearing once. Input material: blood. The origin of the receptors is a man aged 18 to 30 in good health.

The J gene is TRBJ2-7, the V gene TRBV6-1; D unresolved. V was cut by 8 bases and J by 4 bases, with 15 bases left in between. This CDR3 has 13 residues. CDR1 and CDR2 from the germline V gene are MNHNS and SASEGT. The CDR3 reads CASRHASGYEQYF. CDR3 nucleotides: TGTGCCAGCCGGCACGCCTCCGGGTACGAGCAGTACTTC.

The chain links TRBV20-1 to TRBJ1-1, with D unclear. Looked up from germline, CDR1 is DFQATT and CDR2 is SNEGSKA (reference sequence). V was pared by 5 bases and J by 1 base, with 11 bases between. This CDR3 is 13 amino acids long. CDR3 residues: CSAGATANTEAFF. CDR3 in DNA: TGCAGTGCTGGAGCAACGGCGAACACTGAAGCTTTCTTT.

This clonotype appeared a few times. This chain's CDR3 is CASLEGLHTDTQYF. The CDR3 DNA follows: TGTGCTTCCCTGGAGGGGCTTCACACAGATACGCAGTATTTT. This chain links TRBV7-9 with TRBJ2-3, with D perhaps matching TRBD2 (6 bases). Germline CDR1 SEHNR, CDR2 FQNEAQ (reference sequence). The CDR3 is 14 amino acids. Drawing the rest from reference TRBV7-9 and TRBJ2-3, the complete variable domain is DTGVSQNPRHKITKRGQNVTFRCDPISEHNRLYWYRQTLGQGPEFLTYFQNEAQLEKSRLLSDRFSAERPKGSFSTLEIQRTEQGDSAMYLCASLEGLHTDTQYFGPGTRLTVL.

V usage is TRBV6-2 or TRBV6-3 and J usage is TRBJ1-2; 10 positions agree with TRBD1. Germline-derived CDR1 and CDR2 are MNHEY and SVGEGT. V lost 6 bases, J lost 3 bases, and 10 bases stayed unmatched. This CDR3 contains 16 residues. CDR3 nucleotides: TGTGCCAGCAGGGCCGGGACAGGGGATGCGTACTATGGCTACACCTTC. This encodes CASRAGTGDAYYGYTF.

The chain has TRBV12-3 or TRBV12-4 and TRBJ2-5; TRBD2 matches 7 bases. With 2 bases clipped from V and 5 bases from J, the junction kept 5 bases outside the gene matches. The length of the CDR3 is 14 residues. CDR3 DNA sequence: TGTGCCAGCAGTTTAATGGGAGGGTTGGAGACCCAGTACTTC. It translates to CASSLMGGLETQYF.

The rearrangement links TRBV6-2 or TRBV6-3 to TRBJ2-5; 9 bases line up with TRBD2. V shed 11 bases and J 0 bases; nucleotides not matched to a gene: 4. Germline V gene data show CDR1 as MNHEY and CDR2 as SVGEGT. This CDR3 spans 13 amino acids. The CDR3 DNA follows: TGTGCCTCGAGGACTAGCGACCAAGAGACCCAGTACTTC. Translation gives CASRTSDQETQYF.

This clonotype was seen many times. This sequence joins TRBV4-3 and TRBJ2-3; D possibly corresponds to TRBD1 (6 bases). Germline assignment: CDR1 LGHNA and CDR2 YSLEER. V lost 3 bases and J 1 base, leaving 11 bases between the germline ends. CDR3 length: 15 residues. CDR3 sequence: CASSQGDTGTDTQYF. The CDR3 DNA sequence: TGCGCCAGCAGCCAGGGGGACACCGGCACAGATACGCAGTATTTT.

The gene calls are TRBV9 and TRBJ2-7; 10 nucleotides line up with TRBD2. V dropped 4 bases and J dropped 0; count of bases not matched to a gene: 10. The CDR3 covers 17 residues. CDR1 and CDR2 from the germline V gene are SGDLS and YYNGEE. CDR3 loop: CASSTSPTSGLSYEQYF. CDR3 bases: TGTGCCAGCAGCACCTCTCCGACTAGCGGGCTCTCCTACGAGCAGTACTTC.

The chain couples TRBV15 to TRBJ1-5; D is unresolved. Germline lookup yields CDR1 LNHNV and CDR2 YYDKDF (reference sequence). Trimming cost V 0 bases and J 9 bases, with 12 bases left between them. The CDR3 is 14 amino acids. The CDR3 DNA follows: TGTGCCACCAGCAGAGACAGTTTGGAGCGGCCCCAGCATTTT. It yields the protein CATSRDSLERPQHF.

This clonotype has only a few counts. This chain connects TRBV3-1 to TRBJ1-2, with a tentative D call TRBD1 (6 bases). This CDR3 comprises 12 residues. The V end lost 4 bases, the J end lost 8 bases, and 11 bases lay between the germline ends. Germline CDR1 is LGHDT and CDR2 is YNNKEL (reference sequence). In DNA, the CDR3 is TGTGCCAGCAGCCTACAGGGTTGGGGCTACACCTTC. As protein: CASSLQGWGYTF.

The V call is TRBV10-3, the J call TRBJ1-1; no definite D call. V shed 0 bases and J shed 1 base, with 9 bases lying between them. CDR1 and CDR2 (germline): ENHRY, SYGVKD. The CDR3 is 15 amino acids. The CDR3 DNA reads as TGTGCCATCAGTGAGTCGGAGACGGCGAACACTGAAGCTTTCTTT. This sequence encodes CAISESETANTEAFF.

The chain couples TRBV12-3 or TRBV12-4 to TRBJ2-1; D ambiguous. Trimming cost V 5 bases and J 6 bases, with 11 bases left between them. The CDR3 has 13 residues. CDR3 DNA sequence: TGTGCCAGCAGTCTCGGTCCGATCAATGAGCAGTTCTTC. It encodes CASSLGPINEQFF.

The V gene is TRBV10-3, the J gene TRBJ2-2; D gene ambiguous. The CDR3 is made up of 8 amino acids. Between the trimmed V and J ends, which lost 6 bases and 15 bases, there was a span of 5 bases. From germline, CDR1 is ENHRY and CDR2 SYGVKD. CDR3 sequence (DNA): TGTGCCATCAGAGAGATGTTTTTT. Its translation is CAIREMFF.

This clonotype has only a few counts. The chain carries TRBV20-1 and TRBJ2-5; a weak D match, TRBD1 (6 bases). Trimming pared 4 bases from V and 1 base from J, leaving 13 bases between. Germline-derived CDR1 and CDR2 are DFQATT and SNEGSKA (reference sequence). There are 14 residues in the CDR3. CDR3 amino acids: CSANLPRGQETQYF. The CDR3 DNA is TGCAGTGCTAATTTACCCAGGGGCCAAGAGACCCAGTACTTC.

The gene calls are TRBV7-9 and TRBJ1-1; D is uncertain. This CDR3 is 12 amino acids long. CDR1 is SEHNR, CDR2 FQNEAQ, per germline (reference sequence). Trimming stripped 6 bases from V and 6 bases from J, with 11 bases between. CDR3 protein: CASRGGEAEAFF. The CDR3 DNA is TGTGCCAGCAGAGGTGGGGAGGCTGAAGCTTTCTTT.

The chain is built from TRBV6-2 or TRBV6-3 and TRBJ1-4; the match to TRBD1 covers 9 bases. V lost 0 bases, J lost 0 bases, and 5 bases stayed unmatched. This CDR3 has 18 amino acids. Germline V gene sequence: CDR1 MNHEY, CDR2 SVGEGT. The CDR3 DNA is TGTGCCAGCAGTTACTCCTCGGGGACAGGGACAACTAATGAAAAACTGTTTTTT. Translating it yields CASSYSSGTGTTNEKLFF.

The V and J genes are TRBV7-2 and TRBJ1-1, with TRBD1 matching over 10 bases. Germline loops: CDR1 SGHTA, CDR2 FQGNSA. This CDR3 has 14 amino acids. Losses at the gene ends were 5 bases for V and 3 bases for J; bases not matched to a gene: 3. Written as DNA, the CDR3 is TGTGCCAGCAGCGGACAGGGGGGGGACACTGAAGCTTTCTTT. Protein product: CASSGQGGDTEAFF.

V gene TRBV6-5 combines with J gene TRBJ1-1; possible D gene TRBD1, 6 bases. Germline CDR1 MNHEY, CDR2 SVGAGI. V was pared by 4 bases and J by 4 bases, with 16 bases between. The CDR3 contains 15 residues. Here the CDR3 DNA reads TGTGCCAGCAGTTTCGGGGACATTTCAGGCACTGAAGCTTTCTTT. As protein: CASSFGDISGTEAFF.

Comments on this clonotype: The junction does not match germline at one end; this may be a read error. The chain employs TRBV12-3 or TRBV12-4 and TRBJ2-3, with 9 bases fitting TRBD2. This CDR3 region has 16 residues. The CDR3 DNA is TGTGCCAGCAGTTTGACTAGCGGTTCTAGCACAGATGCGCAGTATTTT. As protein: CASSLTSGSSTDAQYF.

This clonotype was seen only a few times. J is TRBJ1-5 and V is TRBV6-1; D remains ambiguous. Germline CDR1 and CDR2: MNHNS and SASEGT. V dropped 4 bases and J dropped 0 bases, with 7 bases sitting between them. This CDR3 spans 14 amino acids. CDR3 sequence: CASSVRYSNQPQHF. The CDR3 nucleotides read TGTGCCAGCAGTGTCCGCTATAGCAATCAGCCCCAGCATTTT.

This clonotype was counted a few times. The chain uses TRBV30 and TRBJ1-2; D possibly corresponds to TRBD1 (6 bases). This CDR3 has 13 residues. Trimming took 0 bases from V and 6 from J, leaving 11 bases between them. Per germline, CDR1 GTSNPN and CDR2 SVGIG (reference sequence). In DNA, the CDR3 is TGTGCCTGGAGTGTGTTGGAGGGGGATGGCTACACCTTC. It translates to CAWSVLEGDGYTF.

This clonotype was detected a few times. This sequence joins TRBV20-1 and TRBJ2-7; D remains unclear. Germline V gene lookup returns CDR1 DFQATT and CDR2 SNEGSKA (reference sequence). Trimming cost V 4 bases and J 3 bases, with 13 bases left between them. This CDR3 contains 13 residues. The CDR3 reads CSAMTSLGYEQYF. CDR3 sequence (DNA): TGCAGTGCTATGACGTCCCTTGGCTACGAGCAGTACTTC.

The chain's CDR3 is CSARTSSYNSPLHF. CDR3 nucleotide sequence: TGCAGTGCTCGGACGAGCTCCTATAATTCACCCCTCCACTTT. This chain uses TRBV20-1 with TRBJ1-6, with unresolved D. In germline, CDR1 is DFQATT, CDR2 SNEGSKA (reference sequence). V gave up 5 bases and J gave up 0 bases, with 8 bases separating them. The CDR3 runs 14 residues.

This chain joins TRBV27 and TRBJ2-1, with 9 bases that match TRBD2. V lost 10 bases to trimming and J lost 8 bases; unmatched junction nucleotides: 12. Per the germline V gene, CDR1 is MNHEY and CDR2 is SMNVEV (reference sequence). This CDR3 comprises 14 residues. In DNA, the CDR3 is TGTGCCACATCGTGGGGCGGGGGGGCCTATGAGCAGTTCTTC. Encoded protein: CATSWGGGAYEQFF.

The V call is TRBV4-3, the J call TRBJ1-2; unclear D gene. Germline V gene data show CDR1 as LGHNA and CDR2 as YSLEER. The CDR3 is made up of 16 amino acids. Trimming removed 4 bases from V and 6 bases from J, with 21 bases in between. The CDR3 is CASSRINSGIPDGYTF. The CDR3 DNA follows: TGCGCCAGCAGCCGCATCAACTCAGGAATACCCGATGGCTACACCTTC.

This clonotype was detected a few times. This sequence joins TRBV20-1 and TRBJ2-7, with unresolved D. The length of the CDR3 is 11 residues. Trimming left V 4 bases short and J 5 bases short, with 9 bases between. Per the germline V gene, CDR1 is DFQATT and CDR2 is SNEGSKA (reference sequence). CDR3 in amino acids: CSAIWGNEQYF. DNA of the CDR3: TGCAGTGCTATTTGGGGTAACGAGCAGTACTTC.

This clonotype was seen more than once but under ten times. CDR3 sequence (DNA): TGTGCCAGTCCCCAGGGGGCTGTGTATGGCTACACCTTC. Encoded protein: CASPQGAVYGYTF. This chain joins TRBV2 and TRBJ1-2; 8 bases are a match to TRBD1. This CDR3 contains 13 residues. The junction had 8 bases not matched to a gene; V was cut back by 9 bases and J by 5 bases. CDR1 is SNHLY, CDR2 FYNNEI, per germline.

The rearrangement joins TRBV20-1 to TRBJ1-4; D uncertain. This CDR3 contains 12 residues. CDR1 and CDR2 (germline): DFQATT, SNEGSKA (reference sequence). The CDR3 nucleotides are TGCACAACTAAAATTGGTGGTGAAAAACTGTTTTTT. Translation: CTTKIGGEKLFF.

This clonotype was seen only a few times. V usage is TRBV6-2 or TRBV6-3 and J usage is TRBJ1-2; D not resolved. Germline V gene data show CDR1 as MNHEY and CDR2 as SVGEGT. The CDR3 extends over 14 amino acids. V shed 2 bases and J shed 1 base, with 8 bases lying between them. CDR3 sequence (DNA): TGTGCCAGCAGTTACACCGGGCTTAACTATGGCTACACCTTC. It encodes CASSYTGLNYGYTF.

The chain uses TRBV7-8 and TRBJ2-7; 7 positions match TRBD2. CDR3 size: 18 residues. The V segment lost 5 bases and the J segment 2 bases; nucleotides outside the gene matches: 18. Germline lookup yields CDR1 SGHVS and CDR2 FQNEAQ. DNA for the CDR3: TGTGCCAGCAGCCCTCCCCGGGAGGCGAACGTAGACCCCTACGAGCAGTACTTC. The encoded protein is CASSPPREANVDPYEQYF.